Listed here are 32 T cell receptor beta chains from one sample, sequenced in a study of T cell responses to AZD1222 COVID-19 vaccine. The assay was immunoSEQ multiplex PCR, and TCRdb's table has in-frame clones only and misses some. This sample carries 65,000 to 80,000 clones, roughly 90% of them seen once, and the ten largest clones take 24%. Sequences were derived from peripheral blood, sampled on day 0 of AZD1222 vaccination. The receptors originated from an adult in good health.

The V call is TRBV5-6, the J call TRBJ1-6; 7 bases map to TRBD1. Germline V lookup: CDR1 SGHDT, CDR2 YYEEEE. The CDR3 sequence is 14 residues long. V was pared by 4 bases and J by 10 bases, with 8 bases of the junction left unmatched. CDR3 residues: CASSRQGLESPLHF. The CDR3 coding sequence is TGTGCCAGCAGCCGACAGGGACTAGAATCACCCCTCCACTTT. Drawing the rest from reference TRBV5-6 and TRBJ1-6, the complete variable domain is DAGVTQSPTHLIKTRGQQVTLRCSPKSGHDTVSWYQQALGQGPQFIFQYYEEEERQRGNFPDRFSGHQFPNYSSELNVNALLLGDSALYLCASSRQGLESPLHFGNGTRLTVT.

The rearrangement links TRBV11-2 to TRBJ2-3; 8 bases agree with TRBD2. The CDR3 covers 14 residues. In germline, CDR1 is SGHAT, CDR2 FQNNGV. V shed 6 bases and J 4 bases; nucleotides not matched to a gene: 6. This CDR3 reads CASSPGLVADTQYF. CDR3 nucleotides: TGTGCCAGCAGTCCGGGACTAGTGGCAGATACGCAGTATTTT.

This chain joins TRBV7-9 and TRBJ1-4; D ambiguous. V was clipped by 3 bases and J by 6 bases, with 11 bases between them. The CDR3 consists of 14 residues. Germline loops: CDR1 SEHNR, CDR2 FQNEAQ (reference sequence). The CDR3 loop is CASSFSERDEKLFF. For the CDR3, the DNA is TGTGCCAGCAGCTTTTCCGAGAGGGATGAAAAACTGTTTTTT.

This clone was seen a single time. The CDR3 nucleotides are TGTGCCAGCAGCCAGACAGGGCGGAATCAGCCCCAGCATTTT. It encodes CASSQTGRNQPQHF. The chain has TRBV25-1 and TRBJ1-5, with 7 bases matching TRBD1. From germline, CDR1 is MGHDK and CDR2 SYGVNS. The CDR3 has 14 amino acids. V was pared by 6 bases and J by 4 bases, with 6 bases of the junction left unmatched.

This clone was counted once. The chain carries TRBV2 and TRBJ2-1, with 8 bases identical to TRBD2. V lost 6 bases and J lost 3; bases outside the gene matches: 10. The CDR3 spans 16 residues. Germline CDR1 reads SNHLY; CDR2 reads FYNNEI. The CDR3 loop reads CASSAGLAANYNEQFF. CDR3 in DNA: TGTGCCAGCAGCGCCGGACTAGCCGCTAACTACAATGAGCAGTTCTTC.

The J gene is TRBJ2-2, the V gene TRBV7-2, with TRBD1 identical over 8 bases. From germline, CDR1 is SGHTA and CDR2 FQGNSA. CDR3 length: 14 amino acids. Losses at the gene ends were 3 bases for V and 7 bases for J; bases not matched to a gene: 4. The CDR3 nucleotides are TGTGCCAGCAGCTTGGACAGGGTACGCGGGGAGCTGTTTTTT. It specifies CASSLDRVRGELFF.

The V gene is TRBV10-1, the J gene TRBJ2-1; D possibly uses TRBD1 or TRBD2 (5 bases each). The length of the CDR3 is 13 residues. Trimming shortened V by 4 bases and J by 8 bases, and 12 bases separated the two germline ends. Germline-derived CDR1 and CDR2 are WNHNN and SYGVQD (reference sequence). The CDR3 loop reads CASSVIGADEQFF. DNA of the CDR3: TGCGCCAGCAGTGTTATCGGGGCCGATGAGCAGTTCTTC.

A few counts support this clone. V gene TRBV7-2 combines with J gene TRBJ2-7; D is undetermined. This CDR3 comprises 16 residues. Trimming took 1 base from V and 7 from J, leaving 20 bases between them. Germline V lookup: CDR1 SGHTA, CDR2 FQGNSA. The CDR3 is CASSLGGTVKREEQYF. As DNA, the CDR3 is TGTGCCAGCAGCTTAGGCGGTACAGTGAAGCGCGAGGAGCAGTACTTC. The full variable domain, its missing parts supplied by reference TRBV7-2 and TRBJ2-7, is GAGVSQSPSNKVTEKGKDVELRCDPISGHTALYWYRQSLGQGLEFLIYFQGNSAPDKSGLPSDRFSAERTGGSVSTLTIQRTQQEDSAVYLCASSLGGTVKREEQYFGPGTRLTVT.

The chain couples TRBV6-5 to TRBJ1-2, with TRBD1 as a possible D gene (5 bases). The CDR3 spans 13 residues. Trimming removed 5 bases at V and 8 bases at J, with 15 bases between. In germline, CDR1 is MNHEY, CDR2 SVGAGI. CDR3 protein: CASSPDGTWGYTF. CDR3 sequence (DNA): TGTGCCAGCAGTCCGGACGGGACTTGGGGCTACACCTTC.

V usage is TRBV29-1 and J usage is TRBJ1-1; D unresolved. V shed 5 bases and J shed 0 bases, with 16 bases lying between them. The CDR3 length is 15 residues. Germline V gene lookup returns CDR1 SQVTM and CDR2 ANQGSEA. Here the CDR3 reads CSVLMPVPVNTEAFF. The CDR3 DNA sequence: TGCAGCGTTTTAATGCCGGTGCCTGTGAACACTGAAGCTTTCTTT.

With respect to this clone: At one end the junction does not follow the germline gene, possibly because of a read error. The chain joins TRBV27 to TRBJ2-1; TRBD2 agrees at 14 bases. The CDR3 has 16 residues. Germline CDR1 MNHEY, CDR2 SMNVEV (reference sequence). The CDR3 here is CATSEEGLAGVNEQFF. The CDR3 nucleotides are TGTGCCACCAGTGAGGAGGGACTAGCGGGAGTAAATGAGCAGTTCTTC.

The chain combines TRBV5-8 with TRBJ2-6; a possible D gene is TRBD2 (6 bases). This CDR3 contains 16 residues. Trimming took off 0 bases at V and 2 bases at J, with 9 bases between the two ends. The germline V gene has CDR1 SGHTS and CDR2 YDEGEE. CDR3 in amino acids: CASSLVWRAGANVLTF. The CDR3 DNA is TGTGCCAGCAGCTTGGTGTGGAGGGCTGGGGCCAACGTCCTGACTTTC.

The genes are TRBV5-4 and TRBJ2-7; D ambiguous. There are 14 residues in the CDR3. V shed 4 bases and J shed 3 bases, with 14 bases lying between them. Germline-derived CDR1 and CDR2 are SGHNT and YYREEE (reference sequence). The CDR3 DNA reads TGTGCCAGCAGCATGGTAGGTCCCTTCTACGAGCAGTACTTC. It yields the protein CASSMVGPFYEQYF.

This rearrangement joins TRBV11-3 to TRBJ1-1; 10 bases match TRBD1. The junction had 6 bases not matched to a gene; V was cut back by 5 bases and J by 12 bases. The CDR3 runs 12 residues. Germline-derived CDR1 and CDR2 are SGHNT and YENEEA. CDR3 residues: CASSQTGGRTFF. The CDR3 nucleotides are TGTGCCAGCAGCCAGACAGGGGGCAGGACTTTCTTT.

V is TRBV6-2 or TRBV6-3 and J is TRBJ2-7; maybe TRBD2 (5 bases). Between the trimmed V and J ends, which lost 4 bases and 2 bases, there was a span of 12 bases. The CDR3 length is 14 residues. From germline, CDR1 is MNHEY and CDR2 SVGEGT. The chain's CDR3 is CASSFSGVPYEQYF. CDR3 coding DNA: TGTGCCAGCAGTTTCTCCGGGGTTCCCTACGAGCAGTACTTC.

The CDR3 is CASKEAGGRMINEQFF. In DNA form, the CDR3 reads TGTGCCAGCAAGGAAGCGGGAGGGCGAATGATCAATGAGCAGTTCTTC. The chain recombines TRBV6-1 with TRBJ2-1; 10 bases align to TRBD2. The V gene end was trimmed by 7 bases and the J gene end by 6 bases; junction bases not matched to a gene: 12. Germline V CDR1 and CDR2: MNHNS, SASEGT. The CDR3 sequence is 16 residues long.

This chain joins TRBV9 and TRBJ2-3, with 9 bases aligning to TRBD2. Germline CDR1 SGDLS, CDR2 YYNGEE. Unmatched junction bases numbered 15, after V lost 0 bases and J lost 1 base. The CDR3 extends over 20 amino acids. CDR3 in amino acids: CASSVVGLAGEGWGTDTQYF. The CDR3 DNA reads TGTGCCAGCAGCGTAGTAGGTTTAGCGGGAGAGGGTTGGGGCACAGATACGCAGTATTTT.

The chain employs TRBV9 and TRBJ2-3; 7 bases are shared with TRBD1. The CDR3 has 13 residues. Germline V gene sequence: CDR1 SGDLS, CDR2 YYNGEE. The trim removed 1 base at V and 8 bases at J, leaving 4 bases unmatched. CDR3 region: CASSVPDRATQYF. Here the CDR3 DNA reads TGTGCCAGCAGCGTACCAGACAGGGCTACGCAGTATTTT.

This clone occurred once. The chain joins TRBV7-2 to TRBJ2-5, with 16 bases identical to TRBD2. After removal of 3 bases from V and 5 bases from J, the junction contained 3 bases not matched to a gene. The germline V gene encodes CDR1 SGHTA and CDR2 FQGNSA. The CDR3 is 16 amino acids. The CDR3 is CASSLGLAGGSETQYF. Here the CDR3 DNA reads TGTGCCAGCAGCTTGGGACTAGCGGGAGGGAGTGAGACCCAGTACTTC.

The rearrangement joins TRBV6-5 to TRBJ1-5; D gene unclear. V was pared by 8 bases and J by 0 bases, with 8 bases between. Germline CDR1 reads MNHEY; CDR2 reads SVGAGI. The CDR3 totals 13 residues. CDR3 coding DNA: TGTGCCAGCCGGTATGATAGCAATCAGCCCCAGCATTTT. Amino acid sequence: CASRYDSNQPQHF.

The rearrangement links TRBV9 to TRBJ2-1; weak D call: TRBD2 (7 bases). Germline V CDR1 and CDR2: SGDLS, YYNGEE. The CDR3 sequence is 16 residues long. The V end lost 4 bases, the J end lost 6 bases, and 20 bases lay between the germline ends. CDR3 protein: CASSPGVRGGVNEQFF. The CDR3 DNA is TGTGCCAGCAGCCCAGGGGTCAGGGGAGGGGTCAATGAGCAGTTCTTC.

The gene calls are TRBV30 and TRBJ1-4; TRBD1 might be the D (5 bases). Germline CDR1 GTSNPN, CDR2 SVGIG (reference sequence). V was pared by 7 bases and J by 6 bases, with 18 bases between. The CDR3 loop spans 14 amino acids. This chain's CDR3 is CASAGGRADEKLFF. The CDR3 nucleotides read TGTGCCTCTGCGGGGGGGAGGGCCGATGAAAAACTGTTTTTT.

This chain joins TRBV19 and TRBJ2-3; D is unresolved. Trimming cost V 3 bases and J 2 bases, with 15 bases left between them. The CDR3 is 16 amino acids. Germline loops: CDR1 LNHDA, CDR2 SQIVND (reference sequence). Here the CDR3 DNA reads TGTGCCAGTAGTATCTTTACCAGTACGCACACAGATACGCAGTATTTT. This codes for CASSIFTSTHTDTQYF.

V usage is TRBV5-8 and J usage is TRBJ2-3; 8 nucleotides align to TRBD2. CDR1 and CDR2 from the germline V gene are SGHTS and YDEGEE. This CDR3 comprises 12 residues. Trimming cost V 4 bases and J 10 bases; bases outside gene matches: 5. CDR3 sequence reads: CASSPQRESQYF. CDR3 DNA sequence: TGTGCCAGCAGCCCTCAGCGGGAGTCGCAGTATTTT.

The J gene is TRBJ1-2, the V gene TRBV7-2; D is unresolved. Looked up from germline, CDR1 is SGHTA and CDR2 is FQGNSA. The CDR3 runs 13 residues. The V and J ends lost 4 bases and 4 bases respectively, with 10 bases between them. CDR3 coding DNA: TGTGCCAGCAGCTCCCCTATGGGCTATGGCTACACCTTC. Translating gives CASSSPMGYGYTF.

This chain uses TRBV12-3 or TRBV12-4 with TRBJ1-2; D is unresolved. Deletions cut 2 bases from V and 6 bases from J, with 10 bases between. The CDR3 extends over 13 amino acids. CDR3 in amino acids: CASSLSPINGYTF. In DNA, the CDR3 is TGTGCCAGCAGTTTATCCCCGATCAATGGCTACACCTTC.

The CDR3 sequence is CASGGRDRVIGELFF. The CDR3 nucleotides are TGCGCCAGCGGGGGACGGGACAGGGTGATCGGGGAGCTGTTTTTT. The J gene is TRBJ2-2, the V gene TRBV23-1, with TRBD1 identical over 9 bases. TRBV23-1 is recorded as an ORF, its role being uncertain. The CDR3 has 15 residues. Losses at the gene ends were 8 bases for V and 7 bases for J; bases not matched to a gene: 11.

The rearrangement uses TRBV6-1 and TRBJ1-5; D gene uncertain. The CDR3 totals 14 residues. V was cut by 2 bases and J by 5 bases, with 10 bases left in between. Germline V lookup: CDR1 MNHNS, CDR2 SASEGT. Here the CDR3 DNA reads TGTGCCAGCAGTGAACTGCCAACCTATCAGCCCCAGCATTTT. As protein: CASSELPTYQPQHF.

The gene calls are TRBV3-1 (or the pseudogene TRBV3-2) and TRBJ1-2; no reliable D call. Deletions cut 1 base from V and 5 bases from J, with 17 bases between. Germline CDR1 LGHDT, CDR2 YNNKEL (reference sequence). The CDR3 spans 16 residues. In nucleotides, the CDR3 is TGTGCCAGCAGCCAAGTAGGTGGTGATCAGGCATATGGCTACACCTTC. The encoded protein is CASSQVGGDQAYGYTF.

V is TRBV2 and J is TRBJ1-3; unclear D gene. The CDR3 spans 13 residues. V was cut by 6 bases and J by 4 bases, with 10 bases left in between. Germline assignment: CDR1 SNHLY and CDR2 FYNNEI. CDR3 sequence: CASSGIPGNTIYF. In nucleotides, the CDR3 is TGTGCCAGCAGCGGGATACCCGGAAACACCATATATTTT.

CDR3 in amino acids: CATRAPGKDTIYF. CDR3 DNA: TGTGCCACCAGGGCCCCCGGGAAGGACACCATATATTTT. The chain has TRBV15 and TRBJ1-3; no reliable D call. This CDR3 comprises 13 residues. The V and J ends lost 6 bases and 8 bases respectively, with 14 bases between them. The V gene's germline CDR1 is LNHNV and CDR2 YYDKDF (reference sequence).

The chain combines TRBV6-1 with TRBJ2-7; D is uncertain. V was pared by 1 base and J by 2 bases, with 6 bases between. Germline values: CDR1 MNHNS, CDR2 SASEGT. The CDR3 totals 13 residues. In DNA, the CDR3 is TGTGCCAGCAGTGAAGGCGGAGCCTACGAGCAGTACTTC. Translated, it gives CASSEGGAYEQYF.